The TCR beta chain described here comes from a study of cytomegalovirus exposure and HLA in healthy donors. In the study overall: A later analysis reported the 130 or so validation repertoires used the same platform as the approximately 670 first-cohort repertoires. General observations from the study: Specificity for CMV antigens was confirmed in vitro for a few of the CMV-associated chains.

Notes on this clone: Antigen specificity is unknown.

Using immunoSEQ multiplex PCR, the repertoire was profiled, and TCRdb retains in-frame clones only, with some absent. The table has under 200,000 clones, roughly 91% seen once. This CDR3 is 16 amino acids long. Unmatched junction bases numbered 10, after V lost 5 bases and J lost 3 bases. The germline gives CDR1 LNHNV, CDR2 YYDKDF (reference sequence). The chain has TRBV15 and TRBJ1-5; 7 bases line up with TRBD1. The receptor comes from a man between 18 and 29 years old in good health and CMV-seropositive. Sequenced: PBMCs. Here the CDR3 DNA reads TGTGCCACCAGCTTAAGGACAGGCGCTGTCAATCAGCCCCAGCATTTT. Translating gives CATSLRTGAVNQPQHF.